This TCR beta chain was sequenced in a study of blood T cell repertoires in COVID-19. Study background: COVID-19 samples from acute and convalescent phases originated in the United States, Italy and Spain.

Study processing details: Amplified reference gene primers provided the basis for estimating nucleated cell counts. Measured with immunoSEQ multiplex PCR; TCRdb has only the in-frame clones, and not every one. V and J calls and clone size are as listed in that table; D and trimming were resolved from the DNA. The sample includes about 260,000 clones, approximately 89% seen only once; the top ten take approximately 10%. Patients at the Seattle site were enrolled during active infection and followed longitudinally. The source of this sequence is a woman aged 65 to 85 with COVID-19, enrolled during active disease. The sequencing sample was made of peripheral blood.

The CDR3 DNA reads as TGTGCCAGCAGCTTAGGAGGCGCGCAAAGGGATACGCAGTATTTT. Residues: CASSLGGAQRDTQYF. This chain joins TRBV11-3 and TRBJ2-3, with D unresolved. The germline gives CDR1 SGHNT, CDR2 YENEEA. This CDR3 is 15 amino acids long. The V end was cut by 1 base, the J end by 6 bases, with 14 bases between.